The following is a T cell receptor beta chain sequence with its context. Its antigen is currently not known. Base-call qualities are not available, and no considerably larger clone is one nucleotide away. These data belong to a study of blood T cell repertoires in COVID-19 (TCRdb year 2020). Regarding the complete study: The collaborator samples originated in the United States, Italy and Spain and spanned the acute and convalescent phases of COVID-19. The repertoires were released in a freely available public database intended as a resource for research on the immune response to SARS-CoV-2. Sample metadata almost always included a de-identified subject ID, COVID-19 status, age in years and sex. Where available, HLA class I and class II types were obtained from metadata supplied by the sample provider rather than from assay-based typing. The prospective study material was composed of cDNA or gDNA derived from T cells, B-cell-depleted T cells, or PBMCs. Subjects who had been exposed to COVID-19, were actively infected with it, or had recovered from it provided the deeply sampled blood TCRbeta repertoires that made up the dataset. The samples were drawn from two sources: the first 160 participants of the ongoing ImmuneRACE study, and approximately 1,300 subjects contributed by 6 global collaborators.

Whole blood was collected in K2EDTA tubes by collaborating institutions according to the institutions' own protocols. For TCRbeta analysis, collaborators shipped samples as frozen whole blood, isolated PBMCs, or DNA extracted from either of those sample types. CDR1 and CDR2 were assigned from the germline V gene (reference sequence) as MNHEY and SMNVEV. The CDR3 starts with the cysteine, ends with the phenylalanine, and has 12 residues. Just the 36-base CDR3 DNA is kept, in frame starting at base 1. V was cut back by 5 bases and J by 6 bases, leaving a gap of 10 bases between them. General conclusions and limits of the study: The quantity of clinical and demographic metadata differed by source and by participant and was supplied without curation.

The immunoSEQ Assay, a bias-controlled multiplex PCR, was used to amplify TCRbeta CDR3 regions from genomic DNA. On the study's bioinformatics: Nucleated cell counts per sample were estimated from amplification of reference gene primers within the assay. To quantify the absolute abundance of each unique TCRbeta CDR3 rearrangement, sequence reads were collapsed and filtered. For each sample, productive Simpson clonality was calculated as the square root of Simpson's diversity index across productive rearrangements. TCRdb retrieved this table from immuneACCESS and kept in-frame rearrangements only. Not all clones are present; in checked studies, unresolved V genes account for under half, and no reason is known for the remainder. That table gives V, J and clone size, and the DNA gave D and trimming. For this sample the table gives 210,000 or so clones, of which about 88% were detected only once. The ten largest account for about 4.8% of the sample.

This TCR came from a woman in her forties with acute or convalescent COVID-19. Sequencing input: peripheral blood. The rearrangement joined TRBV27 to TRBJ1-2, with TRBD1 as a weak D call on 6 bases. The CDR3 has the sequence CASSTGSHGYTF. The DNA sequence follows: TGTGCCAGCAGTACAGGGTCCCATGGCTACACCTTC.